Shown below are 6 T cell receptor beta chains from a single sample sequenced in a study of technical replicates of blood from several donors. Generated by immunoSEQ multiplex PCR, the TCRdb table keeps only in-frame clones and is missing some. The table includes about 75,000 clones, approximately 97% detected once. The specimen sequenced was T cells isolated from PBMCs. All receptors come from a human donor in good health.

This chain uses TRBV7-9 with TRBJ2-7; 10 bases are a match to TRBD1. Germline trimming cut 5 bases from V and 7 bases from J; bases unmatched to any gene: 5. Germline CDR1 reads SEHNR; CDR2 reads FQNEAQ (reference sequence). The CDR3 consists of 13 residues. CDR3 in amino acids: CASSPGQGGEQYF. The CDR3, as DNA: TGTGCCAGCAGCCCCGGACAGGGGGGAGAGCAGTACTTC.

This rearrangement joins TRBV28 to TRBJ2-7; the match to TRBD1 covers 7 bases. Germline CDR1 MDHEN, CDR2 SYDVKM. This CDR3 comprises 14 residues. Trimming took 8 bases from V and 0 from J; bases not matched to a gene: 7. The CDR3 DNA follows: TGTGCCAGCGGCTTCAGGGGGAGCTCCTACGAGCAGTACTTC. Amino acid sequence: CASGFRGSSYEQYF.

This chain links TRBV9 with TRBJ2-1; D unclear. Germline V gene sequence: CDR1 SGDLS, CDR2 YYNGEE. The CDR3 length is 14 residues. The V end lost 2 bases, the J end lost 7 bases, and 13 bases lay between the germline ends. This CDR3 is CASSVRSLGNEQFF. Here the CDR3 DNA reads TGTGCCAGCAGCGTCCGGTCCCTCGGTAATGAGCAGTTCTTC.

The CDR3 DNA follows: TGCAGCGTTTCAGCGGGAGGGCTGTACAATGAGCAGTTCTTC. It encodes CSVSAGGLYNEQFF. The rearrangement uses TRBV29-1 and TRBJ2-1, with 10 bases that match TRBD2. After removal of 5 bases from V and 4 bases from J, the junction contained 5 bases not matched to a gene. This CDR3 has 14 amino acids. Per the germline V gene, CDR1 is SQVTM and CDR2 is ANQGSEA.

This chain connects TRBV5-4 to TRBJ2-7; 12 bases are a match to TRBD2. Germline trimming cut 5 bases from V and 10 bases from J; bases unmatched to any gene: 10. This CDR3 spans 14 amino acids. CDR1 SGHNT and CDR2 YYREEE come from the germline V gene (reference sequence). In nucleotides, the CDR3 is TGTGCCAGCAGTTCCGGGACTAGCGGGTACCGACAGTACTTC. It encodes CASSSGTSGYRQYF.

CDR3 DNA: TGCGCCAGCAGTGAGTTTGACTTTACCTACGAGCAGTACTTC. The encoded protein is CASSEFDFTYEQYF. The chain uses TRBV10-2 and TRBJ2-7; D not resolved. The germline V gene has CDR1 WSHSY and CDR2 SAAADI. CDR3 length: 14 amino acids. Trimming pared 1 base from V and 2 bases from J, leaving 9 bases between.